This T cell receptor (beta chain) was identified during a study of regulatory T cells in long-lasting Graves disease. CDR3 length: 16 residues. Germline lookup yields CDR1 LGHNA and CDR2 YNFKEQ. Trimming at V came to 0 bases and at J to 1 base, leaving 5 bases not matched to a gene. CDR3-region Arm-PCR and iRepertoire HTBI primers produced the TCR beta libraries. TCRdb independently ran MiXCR on the multiplex PCR reads; one entry per CDR3 protein. This table has about 500,000 distinct CDR3 sequences, 12% appearing once. Stated time point: newly diagnosed GD, antithyroid drugs for less than 3 months. The TCR library was prepared using RNA isolated from PBMCs. These records were also assigned to another study, of T cells in Graves' hyperthyroidism and ophthalmopathy.

The sequences come from peripheral blood mononuclear cells (PBMCs), collected at new diagnosis, from a patient treated with antithyroid drugs. The chain links TRBV4-2 to TRBJ2-7, with 8 bases that match TRBD2. This clonotype was obtained from a woman younger than 45 with Graves disease. CDR3 nucleotide sequence: TGTGCCAGCAGCCAAGACCGGCGGGAGGTGTCCTACGAGCAGTACTTC. Translating it yields CASSQDRREVSYEQYF.